Sequencing of this TCR beta chain was carried out in a study of Ad26.COV2.S vaccination and SARS-CoV-2 variants. The overall study: Donor joined the COV1001 Ad26.COV2.S trial arm.

Specified treatment: roughly 19 received Ad26.COV2.S at low or high dose, single or two shots; about 5 received placebo; per-sample allocation not given. Specimen acquisition occurred on day 63 following the initial vaccine or placebo injection. The CDR3 covers 11 residues. Germline V gene data show CDR1 as SQVTM and CDR2 as ANQGSEA. V was cut by 4 bases and J by 6 bases, with 6 bases left in between. The repertoire was sequenced with immunoSEQ multiplex PCR; TCRdb's copy has only in-frame clones and lacks some. The repertoire includes over 450,000 clones, roughly nine tenths of them detected once, and approximately 1.7% sits in the top ten. Study-wide results and caveats: Researchers reported similar non-spike TCR breadth in vaccine and placebo recipients. Responses of spike-specific T cells (both CD8+ and CD4+) reportedly showed substantial breadth after vaccination.

As regards this clone: Its antigen is unidentified.

V is TRBV29-1 and J is TRBJ2-2, with D unclear. This clonotype was sampled from a person between 18 and 65 years old who received the Ad26.COV2.S COVID-19 vaccine or a placebo. Sample: peripheral blood, taken in a trial of Ad26.COV2.S vaccine versus placebo. The CDR3 DNA sequence: TGCAGCGTTGGAGGTCCCGGGGAGCTGTTTTTT. Protein: CSVGGPGELFF.